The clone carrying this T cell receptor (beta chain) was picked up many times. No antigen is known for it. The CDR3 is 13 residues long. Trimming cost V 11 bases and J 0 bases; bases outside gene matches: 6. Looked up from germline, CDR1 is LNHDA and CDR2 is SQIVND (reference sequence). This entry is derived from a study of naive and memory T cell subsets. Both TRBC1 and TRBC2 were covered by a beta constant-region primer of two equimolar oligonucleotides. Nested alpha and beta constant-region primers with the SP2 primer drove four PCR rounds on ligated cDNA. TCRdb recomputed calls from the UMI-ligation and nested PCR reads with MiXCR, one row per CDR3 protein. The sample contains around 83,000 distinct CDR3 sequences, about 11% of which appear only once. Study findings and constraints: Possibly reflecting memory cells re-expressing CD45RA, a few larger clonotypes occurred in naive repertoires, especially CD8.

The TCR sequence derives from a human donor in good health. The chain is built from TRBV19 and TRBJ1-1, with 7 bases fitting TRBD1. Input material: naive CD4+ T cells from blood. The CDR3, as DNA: TGTGCCGCCCAGGGACAGCTGAACACTGAAGCTTTCTTT. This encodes CAAQGQLNTEAFF.